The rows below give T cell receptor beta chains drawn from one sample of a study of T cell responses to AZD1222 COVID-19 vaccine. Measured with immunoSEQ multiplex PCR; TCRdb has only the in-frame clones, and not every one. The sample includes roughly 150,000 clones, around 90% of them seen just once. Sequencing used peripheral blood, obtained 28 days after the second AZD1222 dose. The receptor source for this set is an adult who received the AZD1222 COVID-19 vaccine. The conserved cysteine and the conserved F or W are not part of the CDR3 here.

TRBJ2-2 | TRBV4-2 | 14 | ASSPRQGSSAGELF
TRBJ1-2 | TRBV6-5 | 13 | ASMRLDRGPLGYT
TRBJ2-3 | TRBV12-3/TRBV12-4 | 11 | ASSLGDTDTQY
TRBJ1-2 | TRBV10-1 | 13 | ASSESMSTVNGYT
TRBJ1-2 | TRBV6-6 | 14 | ASSSQGQSTNYGYT
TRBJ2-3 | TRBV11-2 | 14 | ASSERLAGGGFTQY
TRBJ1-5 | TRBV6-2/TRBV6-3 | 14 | ASSYQPGLSNQPQH
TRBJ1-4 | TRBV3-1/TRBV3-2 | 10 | ATTGVDEKLF
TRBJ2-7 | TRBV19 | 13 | ASSMSETFTYEQY
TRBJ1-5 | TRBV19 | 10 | ASSWTNQPQH
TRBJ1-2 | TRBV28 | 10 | ASSIQNYGYT
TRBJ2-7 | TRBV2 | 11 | ASRVAGVPQQY
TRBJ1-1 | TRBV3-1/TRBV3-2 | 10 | ASSLPAGGAF
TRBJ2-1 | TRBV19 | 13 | ASSTRQGVYNEQF
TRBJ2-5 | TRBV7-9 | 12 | ASSPGTEGETQY
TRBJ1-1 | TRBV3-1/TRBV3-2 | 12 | ASSHGRRNTEAF
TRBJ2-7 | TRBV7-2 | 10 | ASSSQGQEQY
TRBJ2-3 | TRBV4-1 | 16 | ASSAKLAGGWSTDTQY
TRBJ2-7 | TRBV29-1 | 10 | SVEVSTYEQY
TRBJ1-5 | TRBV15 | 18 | ATSREVGHLPRDSNQPQH
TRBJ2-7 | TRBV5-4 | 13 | ASSLSRSGSYEQY
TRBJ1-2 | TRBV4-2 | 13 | ASSLTEGQNYGYT
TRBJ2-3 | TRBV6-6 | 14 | ASRPPTSGGTDTQY
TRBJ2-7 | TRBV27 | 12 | ASSPGTGGYEQY
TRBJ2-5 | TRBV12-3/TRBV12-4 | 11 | ASSSTSRETQY
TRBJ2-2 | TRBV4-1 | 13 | ASSQGKWNTGELF
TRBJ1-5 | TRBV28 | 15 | ASSKSGRGNSNQPQH
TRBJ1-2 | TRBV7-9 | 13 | ASSLAGGINYGYT
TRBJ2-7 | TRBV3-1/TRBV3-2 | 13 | ASSQVKGSSYEQY
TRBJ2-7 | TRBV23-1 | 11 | ASSQSSGYEQY
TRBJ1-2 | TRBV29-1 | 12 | SVEWPTTNYGYT
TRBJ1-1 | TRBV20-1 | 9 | SASRYTEAF
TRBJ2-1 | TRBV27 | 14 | ASSTRGGIASLEQF
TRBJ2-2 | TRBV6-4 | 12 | ASSPGVGTGELF
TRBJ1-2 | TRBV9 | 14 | ASSVGAGGTNYGYT
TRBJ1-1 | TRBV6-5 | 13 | ASTSYTGMNTEAF
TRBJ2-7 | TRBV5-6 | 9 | ASSAGLREY
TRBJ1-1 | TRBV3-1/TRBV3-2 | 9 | ASSQVTEAF
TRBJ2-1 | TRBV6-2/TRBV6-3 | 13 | ASSPSGGAYNEQF
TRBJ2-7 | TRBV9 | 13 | ASSVRDRVIYEQY
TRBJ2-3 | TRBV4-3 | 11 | ASSRDSTDTQY
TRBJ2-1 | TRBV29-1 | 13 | SVDFGSLDYNEQF
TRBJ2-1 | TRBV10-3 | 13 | AISEEVGAYNEQF
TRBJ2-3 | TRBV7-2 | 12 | ASSSGTAGATQY
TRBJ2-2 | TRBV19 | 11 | ASTPTPTGELF
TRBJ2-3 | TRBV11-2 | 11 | ASSPAGADTQY
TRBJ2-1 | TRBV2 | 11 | ASRAETRDEQF
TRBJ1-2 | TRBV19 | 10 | ASGSRGHGYT
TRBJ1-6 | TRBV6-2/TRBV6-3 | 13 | ASSYQVSSSSPLH
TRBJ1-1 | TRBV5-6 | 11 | ASSSTGANEAF
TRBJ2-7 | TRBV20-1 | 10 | SASPRESEQY
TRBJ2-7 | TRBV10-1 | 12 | ASSGGQGAYEQY
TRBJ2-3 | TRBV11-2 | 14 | ASSLVLAVASDTQY
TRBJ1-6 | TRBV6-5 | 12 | ASRRQGRASPLH
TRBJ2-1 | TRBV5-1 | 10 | ASSSDYNEQF
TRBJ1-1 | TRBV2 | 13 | ASTHPTGTNTEAF
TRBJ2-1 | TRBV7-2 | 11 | ASSLEGAGEQF
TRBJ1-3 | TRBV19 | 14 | ASTSRAGNAGNTIY
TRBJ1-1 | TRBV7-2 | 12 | ASSLQGLNTEAF